This record concerns one T cell receptor (beta chain) sequence. In its sample, this clonotype was seen many times. Its antigen remains undetermined. The sample holds no much larger clone one base away, and base qualities are not on file. The data originate from a study of T-cell reconstitution after alpha-beta-depleted transplantation in children (dated by TCRdb to between 2015 and 2016). Some background on the complete study: Using TCR repertoire profiling, the study quantitatively followed how T-cell immune reconstitution unfolded in children after TCRalphabeta/CD19-depleted allogeneic hematopoietic cell transplantation.

Library creation used PCR. Data came from an Illumina HiSeq 2500. To normalize quantification of the TCRbeta repertoire, the TCR libraries were built with molecular barcoding that relied on unique molecular identifiers. The public reads were run again by TCRdb, first through fastp at Q25 and then through MiXCR, and only productive beta chains were kept. Entries are consolidated by CDR3 protein sequence, retaining the most common genes and DNA. This sample has approximately 250,000 distinct CDR3 sequences in its table, and approximately 9.8% of those were observed once. The ten largest clones represent about 5% of the sample. The material sequenced was PBMCs from the stem cell graft donor, taken from the stem cell graft. This clonotype originated in a human donor who donated a stem cell graft to a child with SCID.

This receptor has the CDR3 CASSFTDSYEQYF. The sequenced DNA is TGTGCCAGCAGTTTTACTGATTCCTACGAGCAGTACTTC. The V and J genes are TRBV27 and TRBJ2-7; too little of a D gene remains to name it. V is pared back by 3 bases and J by 1 base, with 7 bases lying between the germline termini. CDR1 and CDR2 (MNHEY, SMNVEV) derive from the germline V gene (reference sequence). Reading from cysteine to phenylalanine, the CDR3 counts 13 amino acids. Here the CDR3 DNA is all that survives: 39 bases in frame from base 1.